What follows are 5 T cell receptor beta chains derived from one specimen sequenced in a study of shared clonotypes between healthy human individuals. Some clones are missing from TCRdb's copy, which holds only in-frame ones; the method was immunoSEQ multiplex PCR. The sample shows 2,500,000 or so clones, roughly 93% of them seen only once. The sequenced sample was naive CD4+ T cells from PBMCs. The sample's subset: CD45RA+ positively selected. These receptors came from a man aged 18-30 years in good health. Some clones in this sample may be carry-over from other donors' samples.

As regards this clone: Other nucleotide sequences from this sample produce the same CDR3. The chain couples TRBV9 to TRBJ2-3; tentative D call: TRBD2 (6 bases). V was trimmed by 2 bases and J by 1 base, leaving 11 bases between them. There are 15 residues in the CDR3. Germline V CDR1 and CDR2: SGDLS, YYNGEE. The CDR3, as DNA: TGTGCCAGCAGCGTCGGCGGGGCTGGCACAGATACGCAGTATTTT. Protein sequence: CASSVGGAGTDTQYF.

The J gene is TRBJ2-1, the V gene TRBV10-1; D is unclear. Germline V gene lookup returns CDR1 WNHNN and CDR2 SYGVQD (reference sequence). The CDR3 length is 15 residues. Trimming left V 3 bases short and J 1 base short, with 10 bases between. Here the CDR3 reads CASSDAEPSYNEQFF. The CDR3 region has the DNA TGCGCCAGCAGTGACGCAGAACCGTCCTACAATGAGCAGTTCTTC.

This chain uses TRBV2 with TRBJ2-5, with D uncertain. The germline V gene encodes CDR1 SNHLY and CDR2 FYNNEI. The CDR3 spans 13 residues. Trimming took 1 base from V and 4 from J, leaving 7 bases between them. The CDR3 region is CASSEGQAETQYF. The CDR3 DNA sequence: TGTGCCAGCAGTGAAGGGCAGGCAGAGACCCAGTACTTC.

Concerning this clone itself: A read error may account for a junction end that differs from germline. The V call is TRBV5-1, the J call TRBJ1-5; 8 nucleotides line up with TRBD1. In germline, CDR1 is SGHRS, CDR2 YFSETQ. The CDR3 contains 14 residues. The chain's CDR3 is CASSRTGSNQPQHF. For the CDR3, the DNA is TGTGCCAGCAGCCGGACAGGGAGCAATCAGCCCCAGCATTTT.

The CDR3 coding sequence is TGTGCCAGTCGCACAAGTGAGGGAGCCTACGAGCAGTACTTC. Its translation: CASRTSEGAYEQYF. The chain employs TRBV19 and TRBJ2-7; TRBD2 is a possible D gene (5 bases). Trimming removed 8 bases at V and 2 bases at J, with 16 bases between. The CDR3 consists of 14 residues. In germline, CDR1 is LNHDA, CDR2 SQIVND (reference sequence).